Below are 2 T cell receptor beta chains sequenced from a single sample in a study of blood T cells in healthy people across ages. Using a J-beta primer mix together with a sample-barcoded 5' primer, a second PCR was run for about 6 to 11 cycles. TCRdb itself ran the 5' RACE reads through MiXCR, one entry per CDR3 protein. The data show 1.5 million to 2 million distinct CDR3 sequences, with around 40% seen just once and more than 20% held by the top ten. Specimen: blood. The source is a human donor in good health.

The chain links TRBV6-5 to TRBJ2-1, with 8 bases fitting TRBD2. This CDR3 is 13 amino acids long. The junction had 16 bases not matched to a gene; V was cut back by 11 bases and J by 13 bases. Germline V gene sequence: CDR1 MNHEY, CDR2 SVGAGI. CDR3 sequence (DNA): TGTGCCGCGGGGGGAGGAGGAGGAGAGACCCAGTTCTTC. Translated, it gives CAAGGGGGETQFF.

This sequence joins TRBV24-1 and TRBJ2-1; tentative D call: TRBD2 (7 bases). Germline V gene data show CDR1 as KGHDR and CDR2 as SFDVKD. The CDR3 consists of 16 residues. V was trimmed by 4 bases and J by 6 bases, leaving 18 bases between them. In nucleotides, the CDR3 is TGTGCCACCAGTGACCCGATGGGGGGGGCGCCCAATGAGCAGTTCTTC. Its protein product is CATSDPMGGAPNEQFF.